The rows below give T cell receptor beta chains drawn from one sample of a study of cytomegalovirus exposure and HLA in healthy donors. Clones were sequenced by immunoSEQ multiplex PCR, and TCRdb holds only the in-frame ones, with some missing. The sample holds some 41,000 clones. The sample comprised PBMCs. The receptors were gathered from a young man in good health and CMV-seronegative. Both conserved end residues are part of each CDR3. A D gene is named only where the DNA matches it firmly. Rows give clone size only sometimes, using once, few, many, or a class for an expanded clone.

d_call,v_call,j_call,clone_size,cdr3_aa,cdr3_nt
TRBD1,TRBV10-3,TRBJ2-7,NA,CAISPHGTGETYEQYF,TGTGCCATCAGCCCCCACGGGACAGGGGAGACCTACGAGCAGTACTTC
NA,TRBV18,TRBJ2-1,NA,CASSQQQNEQFF,TGTGCCAGCTCACAACAGCAGAATGAGCAGTTCTTC
TRBD1,TRBV6-1,TRBJ1-6,NA,CASSEDRGRHSPLHF,TGTGCCAGCAGTGAAGACAGGGGGCGTCATTCACCCCTACACTTT
TRBD1,TRBV12-5,TRBJ1-1,NA,CASGSPGTGGRDTEAFF,TGTGCTAGTGGTTCTCCCGGGACAGGGGGTAGGGACACTGAAGCTTTCTTT
TRBD1,TRBV29-1,TRBJ1-5,NA,CSVRDRGSNQPQHF,TGCAGCGTTCGGGACAGGGGAAGCAATCAGCCCCAGCATTTT
TRBD1,TRBV6-4,TRBJ1-1,NA,CASSRDRVGTEAFF,TGTGCCAGCAGCAGAGACAGGGTAGGCACTGAAGCTTTCTTT
NA,TRBV4-1,TRBJ2-5,medium-sized,CASSQDGEETQYF,TGCGCCAGCAGCCAAGACGGAGAAGAGACCCAGTACTTC
TRBD1,TRBV5-1,TRBJ2-1,NA,CASSLTGQGYDEQFF,TGCGCCAGCAGCTTAACGGGACAGGGGTACGATGAGCAGTTCTTC
TRBD2,TRBV29-1,TRBJ2-7,NA,CSVATSGSAYEQYF,TGCAGCGTTGCAACTAGCGGGAGCGCCTACGAGCAGTACTTC
NA,TRBV10-3,TRBJ1-5,NA,CATRLADSNQPQHF,TGTGCCACCCGGCTGGCGGATAGCAATCAGCCCCAGCATTTT
TRBD1,TRBV5-1,TRBJ2-7,NA,CASSRQGAAVEQYF,TGCGCCAGCAGCAGACAGGGGGCGGCTGTCGAGCAGTACTTC
TRBD1,TRBV10-3,TRBJ1-3,NA,CAINTDRRNTIYF,TGTGCCATCAATACGGACAGGCGAAACACCATATATTTT
TRBD1,TRBV7-6,TRBJ2-3,NA,CASSLGTGGGTDTQYF,TGTGCCAGCAGCTTGGGGACAGGGGGCGGGACAGATACGCAGTATTTT
NA,TRBV5-5,TRBJ2-7,NA,CASSLAEQTMTYEQYF,TGTGCCAGCAGCTTGGCTGAGCAGACTATGACTTACGAGCAGTACTTC
TRBD2,TRBV5-1,TRBJ2-1,NA,CASSLGTSGRNEQFF,TGCGCCAGCAGCTTGGGGACTAGCGGGAGAAATGAGCAGTTCTTC
TRBD2,TRBV5-1,TRBJ2-3,NA,CASSKSGTSVSTDTQYF,TGCGCCAGCAGTAAGAGCGGGACTAGCGTAAGCACAGATACGCAGTATTTT
NA,TRBV19,TRBJ2-2,NA,CASSIADTGELFF,TGTGCCAGTAGTATAGCAGACACCGGGGAGCTGTTTTTT
TRBD2,TRBV7-2,TRBJ2-7,NA,CASSLAPSQVGGYEQYF,TGTGCCAGCAGCTTAGCCCCTTCACAGGTGGGGGGGTACGAGCAGTACTTC
NA,TRBV5-1,TRBJ1-5,NA,CASSLQGSSNQPQHF,TGCGCCAGCAGCCTACAGGGTAGCAGCAATCAGCCCCAGCATTTT
TRBD2,TRBV7-6,TRBJ2-1,NA,CASSSKAGGYSSYNEQFF,TGTGCCAGCTCCTCAAAGGCGGGGGGCTATAGCTCCTACAATGAGCAGTTCTTC
NA,TRBV30,TRBJ1-4,NA,CAWRTFAGEKLFF,TGTGCCTGGAGGACTTTCGCCGGTGAAAAACTGTTTTTT
NA,TRBV5-1,TRBJ2-5,NA,CASSLGGAVSKETQYF,TGCGCCAGCAGCTTGGGGGGAGCGGTTTCAAAAGAGACCCAGTACTTC
TRBD1,TRBV29-1,TRBJ1-1,NA,CSVKDRATEAFF,TGCAGCGTCAAAGACAGGGCCACTGAAGCTTTCTTT
TRBD1,TRBV4-2,TRBJ1-2,NA,CASSQDDRGYGYTF,TGTGCCAGCAGCCAAGACGACAGGGGCTATGGCTACACCTTC
NA,TRBV4-3,TRBJ1-3,NA,CASSQASGGNLISSGNTIYF,TGCGCCAGCAGCCAAGCGTCCGGGGGTAATTTGATAAGCTCTGGAAACACCATATATTTT
TRBD1,TRBV4-2,TRBJ1-1,NA,CASSQRPLGQGYTEAFF,TGTGCCAGCAGCCAAAGGCCTCTCGGACAGGGGTACACTGAAGCTTTCTTT
NA,TRBV5-8,TRBJ1-5,NA,CASSFTGIVEGQPQHF,TGTGCCAGCAGCTTTACGGGGATAGTGGAAGGTCAGCCCCAGCATTTT
NA,TRBV18,TRBJ1-5,NA,CASSPRSDSQPQHF,TGTGCCAGCTCACCCCGTAGTGACAGTCAGCCCCAGCATTTT
NA,TRBV6-1,TRBJ2-7,NA,CASSDRLSYEQYF,TGTGCCAGCAGTGACAGGTTATCCTACGAGCAGTACTTC
TRBD2,TRBV29-1,TRBJ2-3,NA,CSVELGLAGAPDKQYF,TGCAGCGTTGAACTTGGACTAGCGGGAGCCCCAGATAAGCAGTATTTT
TRBD1,TRBV5-6,TRBJ1-5,NA,CASSTGTGQGQPQHF,TGTGCCAGCAGCACGGGGACAGGGCAAGGACAGCCCCAGCATTTT
TRBD1,TRBV7-2,TRBJ2-7,NA,CASSLAWDSNSYEQYF,TGTGCCAGCAGCTTAGCGTGGGACAGTAACTCCTACGAGCAGTACTTC
TRBD1,TRBV6-1,TRBJ1-1,NA,CASRLQGADTEAFF,TGTGCCAGCAGACTTCAGGGGGCGGACACTGAAGCTTTCTTT
NA,TRBV7-3,TRBJ1-1,NA,CASSTTSNTEAFF,TGTGCCAGCAGTACCACATCGAACACTGAAGCTTTCTTT
NA,TRBV1,TRBJ2-1,NA,CTSSPGLAGSYNEQFF,TGCACCAGCAGCCCCGGACTAGCGGGCTCCTACAATGAGCAGTTCTTC
NA,TRBV27,TRBJ1-2,NA,CASSLSGDYGYTF,TGTGCCAGCAGTTTATCCGGTGACTATGGCTACACCTTC
NA,TRBV27,TRBJ1-6,NA,CASNPGRGNSPLHF,TGTGCCAGCAACCCCGGCAGGGGAAATTCACCCCTCCACTTT
NA,TRBV6-5,TRBJ1-5,NA,CASSPQVRQPQHF,TGTGCCAGCAGTCCACAGGTACGGCAGCCCCAGCATTTT
TRBD1,TRBV7-2,TRBJ1-4,NA,CASSSNPTGGATNEKLFF,TGTGCCAGCAGCTCCAACCCTACAGGGGGAGCAACTAATGAAAAACTGTTTTTT
TRBD1,TRBV6-5,TRBJ1-2,NA,CASSYSAGGVYGYTF,TGTGCCAGCAGTTACTCGGCAGGGGGCGTCTATGGCTACACCTTC
NA,TRBV6-5,TRBJ1-6,NA,CASSYSSLSDSPLHF,TGTGCCAGCAGTTACTCCAGCCTAAGCGATTCACCCCTCCACTTT
NA,TRBV29-1,TRBJ2-7,NA,CSVEGAGDEQYF,TGCAGCGTTGAGGGGGCAGGGGACGAGCAGTACTTC
NA,TRBV7-3,TRBJ1-5,NA,CASSFFRAGHSNQPQHF,TGTGCCAGCAGCTTCTTTCGCGCGGGCCACAGCAATCAGCCCCAGCATTTT
TRBD1,TRBV6-1,TRBJ2-7,NA,CASTPGDRGYEQYF,TGTGCCAGCACCCCGGGGGACAGGGGTTACGAGCAGTACTTC
NA,TRBV28,TRBJ1-5,NA,CASSFAGTANQPQHF,TGTGCCAGCAGTTTCGCCGGGACTGCGAATCAGCCCCAGCATTTT
NA,TRBV7-9,TRBJ2-5,NA,CASSSGQQQENQYF,TGTGCCAGCAGCTCAGGGCAGCAACAAGAGAACCAGTACTTC
NA,TRBV10-1,TRBJ1-1,NA,CASSDSTEAFF,TGCGCCAGCAGTGATAGTACTGAAGCTTTCTTT
NA,TRBV18,TRBJ1-1,NA,CASSPPGGASNTEAFF,TGTGCCAGCTCACCACCTGGGGGGGCCTCGAACACTGAAGCTTTCTTT
NA,TRBV16,TRBJ2-2,NA,CASTEWSSNTGELFF,TGTGCCAGCACAGAATGGAGTTCGAACACCGGGGAGCTGTTTTTT
TRBD1,TRBV5-1,TRBJ1-2,NA,CASSLGDSSVNYGYTF,TGCGCCAGCAGCTTGGGGGACAGCTCCGTTAACTATGGCTACACCTTC
TRBD2,TRBV5-8,TRBJ2-7,NA,CASSLVAGGAYEQYF,TGTGCCAGCAGCTTGGTAGCGGGAGGCGCCTACGAGCAGTACTTC
NA,TRBV7-9,TRBJ1-3,NA,CASSTTDGNTIYF,TGTGCCAGCAGCACGACAGACGGAAACACCATATATTTT
NA,TRBV4-2,TRBJ1-4,NA,CASSQETGNQKLFF,TGTGCCAGCAGCCAGGAGACCGGGAACCAGAAACTGTTTTTT
TRBD1,TRBV29-1,TRBJ2-2,NA,CSVVSGQGLNTGELFF,TGCAGCGTTGTATCGGGACAGGGGCTGAACACCGGGGAGCTGTTTTTT
NA,TRBV28,TRBJ2-7,NA,CASNTGSSPYEQYF,TGTGCCAGCAACACAGGGTCGAGCCCCTACGAGCAGTACTTC